This record concerns one TCR beta chain sequence. The CDR3 spans 12 residues. The V and J ends lost 3 bases and 6 bases respectively, with 8 bases between them. The germline V gene encodes CDR1 SQVTM and CDR2 ANQGSEA. Original analysis: Using reference gene primer amplification, nucleated cell counts were estimated. Some clones are missing from TCRdb's copy, which holds only in-frame ones; the method was immunoSEQ multiplex PCR. V, J and clone size derive from that table, while D and trimming were established from the DNA sequence. The sample yields about 390,000 clones, about 87% seen once. This specimen belongs to a study of blood T cell repertoires in COVID-19.

The sequencing sample was made of PBMCs or T cells enriched from blood (not recorded which). The sequence was obtained from a woman aged 45 to 65 who had recovered from COVID-19. This chain joins TRBV29-1 and TRBJ2-2; D not resolved. CDR3 loop: CSVDSGPGELFF. CDR3 DNA sequence: TGCAGCGTTGATTCAGGTCCCGGGGAGCTGTTTTTT.